Below, 4 T cell receptor beta chains from the same sample are listed, as sequenced in a study of beta chain features in type 1 diabetes. Expressed TCRB transcripts got sequenced, as all isolated RNA was reverse transcribed. The repertoire was sequenced with immunoSEQ multiplex PCR; TCRdb's copy has only in-frame clones and lacks some. The table has 110,000 to 150,000 clones, less than 9% seen once; the top ten hold about 1.4%. Sequencing was performed on central memory CD4+ T cells from blood. The receptors originated from a woman in her twenties or thirties in good health.

This clone was found many times. The chain employs TRBV30 and TRBJ2-3, with TRBD1 matching over 7 bases. Germline V lookup: CDR1 GTSNPN, CDR2 SVGIG (reference sequence). Losses at the gene ends were 0 bases for V and 4 bases for J; bases not matched to a gene: 4. This CDR3 contains 14 residues. CDR3 protein: CAWSVRQGADTQYF. The CDR3 DNA sequence: TGTGCCTGGAGTGTAAGGCAGGGGGCAGATACGCAGTATTTT. The full variable domain, in which reference TRBV30 and TRBJ2-3 provide the parts outside the CDR3, is SQTIHQWPATLVQPVGSPLSLECTVEGTSNPNLYWYRQAAGRGLQLLFYSVGIGQISSEVPQNLSASRPQDRQFILSSKKLLLSDSGFYLCAWSVRQGADTQYFGPGTRLTVL.

The chain couples TRBV18 to TRBJ2-1; 10 nucleotides align to TRBD1. Germline V lookup: CDR1 KGHSH, CDR2 LQKENI. The V and J ends lost 3 bases and 2 bases, in that order; junction bases with no gene match: 10. The CDR3 is 18 amino acids. The CDR3 region is CASSPSMTGTGAYNEQFF. In DNA, the CDR3 is TGTGCCAGCTCACCTTCCATGACCGGGACAGGGGCCTACAATGAGCAGTTCTTC.

This clone was seen repeatedly, ten times or more. The rearrangement uses TRBV19 and TRBJ1-5; D gene unclear. Trimming removed 5 bases at V and 2 bases at J, with 4 bases between. In germline, CDR1 is LNHDA, CDR2 SQIVND (reference sequence). The length of the CDR3 is 12 residues. The CDR3 nucleotides are TGTGCCAGTAGTTCGGGCAATCAGCCCCAGCATTTT. It codes for CASSSGNQPQHF.

A few counts support this clone. The chain has TRBV2 and TRBJ1-2; D uncertain. The germline V gene has CDR1 SNHLY and CDR2 FYNNEI. V was clipped by 3 bases and J by 8 bases, with 16 bases between them. The CDR3 covers 14 residues. The CDR3 DNA follows: TGTGCCAGCAGTGAGGGCAGCCCAGCCAGAGGCTACACCTTC. It encodes CASSEGSPARGYTF. Variable domain in full (rest from reference TRBV2 and TRBJ1-2): EPEVTQTPSHQVTQMGQEVILRCVPISNHLYFYWYRQILGQKVEFLVSFYNNEISEKSEIFDDQFSVERPDGSNFTLKIRSTKLEDSAMYFCASSEGSPARGYTFGSGTRLTVV.